A single sample gave rise to the 21 T cell receptor beta chains below, sequenced in a study of siplizumab effects on memory and regulatory T cells. Generated by immunoSEQ multiplex PCR, the TCRdb table keeps only in-frame clones and is missing some. The sample contains over 85,000 clones, roughly 92% of which appear only once. Source material: CD4+ T cells sorted from blood. These receptors all stem from a human donor in good health.

The CDR3 DNA follows: TGTGCCAGCAGCTTAGATCTAAGACAGGGGGCCTACGAGCAGTACTTC. Amino acids: CASSLDLRQGAYEQYF. V is TRBV11-2 and J is TRBJ2-7; 9 bases are a match to TRBD1. V trimming: 0 bases; J trimming: 2 bases; junction bases outside the gene matches: 5. This CDR3 region has 16 residues. Germline V CDR1 and CDR2: SGHAT, FQNNGV.

J is TRBJ1-5 and V is TRBV4-2; 9 bases match TRBD1. J was trimmed by 4 bases and V by 5 bases; bases with no gene match: 6. The CDR3 length is 15 residues. Per germline, CDR1 LGHNA and CDR2 YNFKEQ. CDR3 nucleotides: TGTGCCAGCAGCTCGACAGGGGGTTTAAATCAGCCCCAGCATTTT. Translating gives CASSSTGGLNQPQHF.

The chain carries TRBV4-1 and TRBJ2-1, with D possibly being TRBD2 (7 bases). Trimming left V 5 bases short and J 5 bases short, with 16 bases between. Germline V gene lookup returns CDR1 MGHRA and CDR2 YSYEKL. The CDR3 is made up of 15 amino acids. The DNA for the CDR3 is TGCGCCAGCAGCAAGGGGGGGGGACTCAACAATGAGCAGTTCTTC. It is translated as CASSKGGGLNNEQFF.

V usage is TRBV18 and J usage is TRBJ2-1, with TRBD1 matching over 7 bases. The germline V gene encodes CDR1 KGHSH and CDR2 LQKENI. The V and J ends lost 0 bases and 2 bases, in that order; junction bases with no gene match: 1. The CDR3 length is 15 residues. In DNA form, the CDR3 reads TGTGCCAGCTCACCACCCCAGGGGGCCTACAATGAGCAGTTCTTC. Amino acids: CASSPPQGAYNEQFF.

The chain has TRBV30 and TRBJ1-3; no firm D call. The CDR3 is made up of 13 amino acids. V dropped 1 base and J dropped 0 bases, with 4 bases sitting between them. Germline V gives CDR1 GTSNPN, CDR2 SVGIG (reference sequence). The chain's CDR3 is CAWSDNSGNTIYF. Written as DNA, the CDR3 is TGTGCCTGGAGTGACAACTCTGGAAACACCATATATTTT.

This chain connects TRBV28 to TRBJ1-4, with 7 bases fitting TRBD1. The CDR3 runs to 15 residues. Germline CDR1 reads MDHEN; CDR2 reads SYDVKM. J lost 6 bases, V lost 6 bases, and 10 bases had no gene match. The CDR3 DNA reads TGTGCCAGCAGCGGCTCCGGGACAGCAGATGAAAAACTGTTTTTT. This sequence encodes CASSGSGTADEKLFF.

The chain has TRBV7-9 and TRBJ2-1; D unresolved. Germline V gene lookup returns CDR1 SEHNR and CDR2 FQNEAQ (reference sequence). The V end was cut by 0 bases, the J end by 9 bases, with 9 bases between. This CDR3 comprises 13 residues. The CDR3 coding sequence is TGTGCCAGCAGCTTAGCGCGAGTGGGTGAGCAGTTCTTC. It codes for CASSLARVGEQFF.

A single count supports this clone. The chain is built from TRBV7-2 and TRBJ2-3; 8 bases align to TRBD2. Trimming cost V 5 bases and J 1 base; bases outside gene matches: 2. The CDR3 consists of 14 residues. Germline loops: CDR1 SGHTA, CDR2 FQGNSA. CDR3 protein: CASSTRGGTDTQYF. CDR3 DNA sequence: TGTGCCAGCAGCACGCGGGGGGGCACAGATACGCAGTATTTT. Filled out from reference TRBV7-2 and TRBJ2-3, the complete variable domain reads GAGVSQSPSNKVTEKGKDVELRCDPISGHTALYWYRQSLGQGLEFLIYFQGNSAPDKSGLPSDRFSAERTGGSVSTLTIQRTQQEDSAVYLCASSTRGGTDTQYFGPGTRLTVL.

This clone was detected once. J is TRBJ2-5 and V is TRBV6-6; no firm D call. The CDR3 extends over 12 amino acids. Trimming took 4 bases from V and 2 from J, leaving 5 bases between them. Germline values: CDR1 MNHNY, CDR2 SVGAGI (reference sequence). The CDR3 here is CASSWAQETQYF. For the CDR3, the DNA is TGTGCCAGCAGTTGGGCTCAAGAGACCCAGTACTTC.

The chain combines TRBV7-9 with TRBJ2-2, with D unresolved. Germline CDR1 SEHNR, CDR2 FQNEAQ (reference sequence). CDR3 length: 15 amino acids. Trimming left V 0 bases short and J 6 bases short, with 11 bases between. CDR3 DNA: TGTGCCAGCAGCTTAGCGATTCGGGTTTCCGGGGAGCTGTTTTTT. This translates into CASSLAIRVSGELFF.

The V and J genes are TRBV6-5 and TRBJ2-1, with 7 positions matching TRBD1. The CDR3 contains 12 residues. The V gene end was trimmed by 5 bases and the J gene end by 7 bases; junction bases not matched to a gene: 2. Per germline, CDR1 MNHEY and CDR2 SVGAGI. The CDR3 DNA reads as TGTGCCAGCAGTCAGGACAGGAATGAGCAGTTCTTC. It yields the protein CASSQDRNEQFF.

The rearrangement joins TRBV23-1 to TRBJ2-7; possible D gene TRBD2, 5 bases. TRBV23-1 is identified as an open reading frame with a role that is uncertain. The length of the CDR3 is 12 residues. Trimming stripped 4 bases from V and 3 bases from J, with 7 bases between. CDR3 sequence: CASSRRHYEQYF. The CDR3, as DNA: TGCGCCAGCAGTCGGAGGCACTACGAGCAGTACTTC.

This chain links TRBV2 with TRBJ1-5; no firm D call. CDR1 SNHLY and CDR2 FYNNEI come from the germline V gene. Trimming shortened V by 3 bases and J by 0 bases, and 9 bases separated the two germline ends. The length of the CDR3 is 15 residues. CDR3 sequence: CASSDRSLSNQPQHF. DNA of the CDR3: TGTGCCAGCAGTGACAGAAGCCTTAGCAATCAGCCCCAGCATTTT.

The chain is built from TRBV18 and TRBJ2-3, with TRBD2 matching 14 bases. CDR1 is KGHSH and CDR2 is LQKENI in the germline V gene. V gave up 5 bases and J gave up 2 bases; unmatched junction bases: 6. This CDR3 has 17 amino acids. The CDR3: CASSSGTSGGYTDTQYF. The CDR3 DNA is TGTGCCAGCTCATCCGGGACTAGCGGGGGATACACAGATACGCAGTATTTT.

V usage is TRBV5-1 and J usage is TRBJ2-7; D may match TRBD1 or TRBD2 (5 bases each). The V end lost 3 bases, the J end lost 0 bases, and 13 bases lay between the germline ends. The CDR3 contains 15 residues. Looked up from germline, CDR1 is SGHRS and CDR2 is YFSETQ. CDR3 sequence reads: CASSSRETSSYEQYF. The CDR3 DNA reads TGCGCCAGCAGCTCCAGGGAGACGAGCTCCTACGAGCAGTACTTC.

V usage is TRBV9 and J usage is TRBJ2-1; D unresolved. CDR1 is SGDLS and CDR2 is YYNGEE in the germline V gene. V lost 0 bases and J lost 5, with 6 bases in between. The CDR3 is 13 amino acids. The CDR3 protein is CASSVALNNEQFF. DNA for the CDR3: TGTGCCAGCAGCGTAGCTCTCAACAATGAGCAGTTCTTC.

In DNA form, the CDR3 reads TGTGCCAGCACAGAAGGGGGGACAGGGGGCTATGGGGCCAACGTCCTGACTTTC. It specifies CASTEGGTGGYGANVLTF. The chain combines TRBV28 with TRBJ2-6; 12 bases are a match to TRBD1. The ends lost 7 bases at V and 3 bases at J; junction bases unmatched: 10. The germline gives CDR1 MDHEN, CDR2 SYDVKM. The CDR3 extends over 18 amino acids. Drawing the rest from reference TRBV28 and TRBJ2-6, the complete variable domain is DVKVTQSSRYLVKRTGEKVFLECVQDMDHENMFWYRQDPGLGLRLIYFSYDVKMKEKGDIPEGYSVSREKKERFSLILESASTNQTSMYLCASTEGGTGGYGANVLTFGAGSRLTVL.

This clone was detected only a few times. The J gene is TRBJ1-4, the V gene TRBV10-1; no clear D. The V and J ends lost 5 bases and 8 bases respectively, with 15 bases between them. The CDR3 totals 14 residues. CDR1 and CDR2 from the germline V gene are WNHNN and SYGVQD (reference sequence). Written as DNA, the CDR3 is TGCGCCAGCAGTACCGGTTCCTCGGGGGAAAAACTGTTTTTT. Amino acid sequence: CASSTGSSGEKLFF.

The V and J genes are TRBV5-1 and TRBJ1-4; D is possibly TRBD1 (5 bases). Germline lookup yields CDR1 SGHRS and CDR2 YFSETQ. V lost 0 bases, J lost 5 bases, and 5 bases lay in between. The CDR3 spans 13 residues. The CDR3 protein is CASSLDRNEKLFF. The CDR3 bases are TGCGCCAGCAGCTTGGACAGGAATGAAAAACTGTTTTTT. The full variable domain, completed using reference TRBV5-1 and TRBJ1-4, is KAGVTQTPRYLIKTRGQQVTLSCSPISGHRSVSWYQQTPGQGLQFLFEYFSETQRNKGNFPGRFSGRQFSNSRSEMNVSTLELGDSALYLCASSLDRNEKLFFGSGTQLSVL.

This chain uses TRBV7-9 with TRBJ2-5, with a tentative D call TRBD2 (6 bases). Germline CDR1 is SEHNR and CDR2 is FQNEAQ (reference sequence). V lost 5 bases and J 10 bases, leaving 20 bases between the germline ends. The CDR3 extends over 14 amino acids. In nucleotides, the CDR3 is TGTGCCAGCAGCCGTGATTGGACTACGGTAGACCAGTACTTC. Amino acids: CASSRDWTTVDQYF.

This clone has a single count. The chain joins TRBV29-1 to TRBJ2-7; TRBD1 might be the D (6 bases). This CDR3 has 14 residues. V was cut by 5 bases and J by 6 bases, with 20 bases left in between. Germline values: CDR1 SQVTM, CDR2 ANQGSEA. The CDR3 nucleotides are TGCAGCGTTCTTTCGAACAGGGAACGAGGCGAGCAGTACTTC. This translates into CSVLSNRERGEQYF.